Sequencing of this T cell receptor (beta chain) was carried out in a study of cytomegalovirus exposure and HLA in healthy donors. Study as a whole: T cells numbering 150 million to 200 million yielded roughly 120 million unique TCR beta sequences in an earlier analysis.

About this clone: No antigen is known for it.

Both 60 Vbeta primers and 13 Jbeta primers went into the PCR. Clones were read by immunoSEQ multiplex PCR, and TCRdb kept only the in-frame ones, dropping some. This sample carries 55,000 to 65,000 clones, with less than 4% going to the ten biggest clones. The trim removed 2 bases at V and 2 bases at J, leaving 6 bases unmatched. CDR3 length: 15 residues. Germline loops: CDR1 MNHEY, CDR2 SMNVEV (reference sequence). General observations from the study: Overall, approximately 150 TCR beta chains were annotated as cytomegalovirus-associated. It was confirmed in vitro that a few of the CMV-associated chains were specific for CMV antigens. Among the sequence variants, a highly shared cluster was likely an artifact of sequencing.

The receptor comes from a woman aged 18-35 years in good health and CMV-seronegative. The sequenced sample was PBMCs. The rearrangement joins TRBV27 to TRBJ2-7; 7 nucleotides line up with TRBD2. The CDR3 here is CASSLKAGTAYEQYF. In nucleotides, the CDR3 is TGTGCCAGCAGTTTAAAAGCGGGGACCGCCTACGAGCAGTACTTC.